This record covers a single T cell receptor beta chain. Its cognate antigen is unknown. Assay: immunoSEQ multiplex PCR; the TCRdb copy retains only in-frame clones and omits some. The data show about 2.4 million clones, roughly 93% seen once. The data belong to a study of shared clonotypes between healthy human individuals. Trimming removed 8 bases at V and 4 bases at J, with 11 bases between. The length of the CDR3 is 13 residues. The germline CDR1 and CDR2 sequences are MNHNS and SASEGT. Those who donated were healthy HIV-negative adults, with no recent acute infections or vaccinations reported. General study points: Against clonotypes common to all four donors, non-shared ones had lower generation probabilities. Four donors had around 5% of their naive CD4 clonotypes in common. Memory subsets generally showed smaller estimated richness than naive subsets did.

Specimen: naive CD4+ T cells from PBMCs. The subset denotes: CD45RA+ positively selected. The TCR comes from a young man in good health. Some clones in this sample may be carry-over from other donors' samples. The chain uses TRBV6-1 and TRBJ1-4; D unresolved. CDR3: CASGKDGNEKLFF. DNA for the CDR3: TGTGCCAGCGGAAAGGACGGTAATGAAAAACTGTTTTTT.